The 11 T cell receptor beta chains below all came from one sample that was sequenced in a study of pediatric ulcerative colitis (dated by TCRdb to about 2019). The library was prepared using the immunoSEQ multiplex PCR assay. Here the immuneACCESS table is served through TCRdb, limited to in-frame sequences with V and J called. Missing clones are a known gap in these copies; in checked studies unresolved V genes cover under half, and the rest lacks a known reason. This sample comprises tens of thousands of clones, about nine tenths of them detected only once. Roughly 3.8% of the sample is taken by the ten largest. Sequenced: blood. These TCRs come from a boy aged 5-17 years with severe ulcerative colitis.

V and J are TRBV6-5 and TRBJ2-1; 9 nucleotides line up with TRBD1. V was clipped by 8 bases and J by 3 bases; unmatched bases: 8. This CDR3 is 15 amino acids long. Germline V CDR1 and CDR2: MNHEY, SVGAGI. CDR3 sequence: CASASRTGVYNEQFF. The CDR3 nucleotides read TGTGCCAGCGCCTCCCGGACAGGGGTCTACAATGAGCAGTTCTTC.

The rearrangement uses TRBV6-1 and TRBJ2-3; 12 bases align to TRBD1. The CDR3 is 16 amino acids. With V trimmed by 3 bases and J by 7 bases, 8 bases remained unmatched. The germline V gene has CDR1 MNHNS and CDR2 SASEGT. CDR3 nucleotides: TGTGCCAGCAGTGACGTCCGGGACAGGGGGCGAAATACGCAGTATTTT. This translates into CASSDVRDRGRNTQYF.

In its sample, this clone was seen a few times. This chain links TRBV4-3 with TRBJ2-3; TRBD2 matches 8 bases. The CDR3 runs 15 residues. Germline trimming cut 3 bases from V and 1 base from J; bases unmatched to any gene: 3. Per germline, CDR1 LGHNA and CDR2 YSLEER. CDR3 sequence (DNA): TGCGCCAGCAGCCAGGCGACTAGCGGCACAGATACGCAGTATTTT. Amino acid sequence: CASSQATSGTDTQYF.

This sequence joins TRBV6-5 and TRBJ1-3; D not resolved. Germline V gene sequence: CDR1 MNHEY, CDR2 SVGAGI. The CDR3 runs to 15 residues. Trimming took off 6 bases at V and 0 bases at J, with 12 bases between the two ends. CDR3 residues: CASRRDVGSGNTIYF. The CDR3 DNA sequence: TGTGCCAGCAGACGAGACGTGGGCTCTGGAAACACCATATATTTT.

The chain links TRBV15 to TRBJ2-1; no definite D call. With 5 bases removed from V and 6 bases from J, the gap between germline ends came to 8 bases. Germline V gene data show CDR1 as LNHNV and CDR2 as YYDKDF (reference sequence). CDR3 length equals 12 residues. For the CDR3, the DNA is TGTGCCACCAGCGTCCAGATCAATGAGCAGTTCTTC. It specifies CATSVQINEQFF.

This sequence joins TRBV5-4 and TRBJ2-1, with D perhaps TRBD2 (5 bases). V lost 4 bases and J lost 5, with 10 bases in between. The CDR3 loop spans 13 amino acids. Germline values: CDR1 SGHNT, CDR2 YYREEE (reference sequence). The DNA of the CDR3 is TGTGCCAGCAGCACCGGACTGAACAATGAGCAGTTCTTC. This gives the protein CASSTGLNNEQFF.

The chain is built from TRBV25-1 and TRBJ2-1; D ambiguous. The germline V gene has CDR1 MGHDK and CDR2 SYGVNS. The CDR3 is 18 residues long. With 0 bases removed from V and 0 bases from J, the gap between germline ends came to 15 bases. CDR3 nucleotides: TGTGCCAGCAGTGAATATTGGTCCCGGACGAACTCCTACAATGAGCAGTTCTTC. It codes for CASSEYWSRTNSYNEQFF.

CDR3 nucleotide sequence: TGCAGTGCGGGCTCCTATGGCTACACCTTC. Amino acid sequence: CSAGSYGYTF. The V gene is TRBV20-1, the J gene TRBJ1-2, with D hard to call. The CDR3 is made up of 10 amino acids. The germline gives CDR1 DFQATT, CDR2 SNEGSKA (reference sequence). Deletions cut 6 bases from V and 4 bases from J, with 6 bases between.

V gene TRBV2 combines with J gene TRBJ2-7, with 9 bases matching TRBD2. The germline gives CDR1 SNHLY, CDR2 FYNNEI. CDR3 length: 15 amino acids. The V and J ends lost 0 bases and 3 bases, in that order; junction bases with no gene match: 3. The DNA for the CDR3 is TGTGCCAGCAGTGAAGCAGGGACTAGCAGCTACGAGCAGTACTTC. Amino acid sequence: CASSEAGTSSYEQYF.

The CDR3 sequence: CASSPNTDTQYF. The CDR3 DNA is TGCGCCAGCAGCCCTAACACAGATACGCAGTATTTT. This sequence joins TRBV4-1 and TRBJ2-3, with D unclear. The V end was cut by 4 bases, the J end by 2 bases, with 4 bases between. CDR1 is MGHRA and CDR2 is YSYEKL in the germline V gene. The CDR3 extends over 12 amino acids.

In its sample, this clone was seen a few times. V is TRBV7-8 and J is TRBJ2-2, with no clear D. The CDR3 extends over 11 amino acids. Germline V gene data show CDR1 as SGHVS and CDR2 as FQNEAQ. Trimming stripped 5 bases from V and 8 bases from J, with 6 bases between. CDR3 in DNA: TGTGCCAGCAGCCCCTCTGGGGAGCTGTTTTTT. Its protein product is CASSPSGELFF.